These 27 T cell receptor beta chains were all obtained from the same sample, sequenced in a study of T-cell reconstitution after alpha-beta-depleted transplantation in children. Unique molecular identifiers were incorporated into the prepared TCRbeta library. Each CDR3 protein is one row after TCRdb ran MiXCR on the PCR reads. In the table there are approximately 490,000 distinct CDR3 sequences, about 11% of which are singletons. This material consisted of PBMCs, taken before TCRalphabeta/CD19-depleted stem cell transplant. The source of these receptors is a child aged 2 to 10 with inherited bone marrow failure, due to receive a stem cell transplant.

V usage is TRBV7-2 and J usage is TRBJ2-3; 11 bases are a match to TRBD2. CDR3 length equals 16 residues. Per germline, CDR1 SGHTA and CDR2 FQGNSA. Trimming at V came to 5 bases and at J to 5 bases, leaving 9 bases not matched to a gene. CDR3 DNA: TGTGCCAGCAGCCAAGGGCTAGCGGGAGGTAGAGATACGCAGTATTTT. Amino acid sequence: CASSQGLAGGRDTQYF.

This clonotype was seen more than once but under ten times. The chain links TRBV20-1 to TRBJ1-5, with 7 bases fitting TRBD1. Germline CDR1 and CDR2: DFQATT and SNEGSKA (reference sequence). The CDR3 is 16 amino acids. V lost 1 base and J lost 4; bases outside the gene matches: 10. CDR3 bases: TGCAGTGCTAGAGTTGCGGGTGACAGGGAAAATCAGCCCCAGCATTTT. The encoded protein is CSARVAGDRENQPQHF.

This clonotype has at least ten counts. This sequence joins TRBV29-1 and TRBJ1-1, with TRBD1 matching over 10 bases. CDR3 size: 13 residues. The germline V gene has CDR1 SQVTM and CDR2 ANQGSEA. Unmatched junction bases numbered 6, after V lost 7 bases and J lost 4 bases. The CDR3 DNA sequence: TGCAGCGGGACAGGGGGGGTGAGCACTGAAGCTTTCTTT. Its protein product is CSGTGGVSTEAFF.

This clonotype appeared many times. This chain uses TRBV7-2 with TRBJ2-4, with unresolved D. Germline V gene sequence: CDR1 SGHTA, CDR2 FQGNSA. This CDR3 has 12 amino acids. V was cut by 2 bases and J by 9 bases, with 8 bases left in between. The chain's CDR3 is CASSLKRTIQYF. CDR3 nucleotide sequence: TGTGCCAGCAGCTTAAAAAGAACCATTCAGTACTTC. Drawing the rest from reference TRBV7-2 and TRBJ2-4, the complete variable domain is GAGVSQSPSNKVTEKGKDVELRCDPISGHTALYWYRQSLGQGLEFLIYFQGNSAPDKSGLPSDRFSAERTGGSVSTLTIQRTQQEDSAVYLCASSLKRTIQYFGAGTRLSVL.

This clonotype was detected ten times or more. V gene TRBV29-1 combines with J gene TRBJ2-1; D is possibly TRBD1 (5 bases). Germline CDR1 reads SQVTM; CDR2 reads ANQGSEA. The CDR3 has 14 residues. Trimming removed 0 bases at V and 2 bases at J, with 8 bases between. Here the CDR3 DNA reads TGCAGCGTTGAAGACAGGGAAGCCTACAATGAGCAGTTCTTC. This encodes CSVEDREAYNEQFF.

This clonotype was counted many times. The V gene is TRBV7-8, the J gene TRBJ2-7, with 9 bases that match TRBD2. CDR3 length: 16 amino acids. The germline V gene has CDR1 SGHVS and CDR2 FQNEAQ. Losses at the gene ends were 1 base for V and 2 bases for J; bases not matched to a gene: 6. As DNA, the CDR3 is TGTGCCAGCAGCTTAGTAGAAGGACTAGCGACCTACGAGCAGTACTTC. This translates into CASSLVEGLATYEQYF.

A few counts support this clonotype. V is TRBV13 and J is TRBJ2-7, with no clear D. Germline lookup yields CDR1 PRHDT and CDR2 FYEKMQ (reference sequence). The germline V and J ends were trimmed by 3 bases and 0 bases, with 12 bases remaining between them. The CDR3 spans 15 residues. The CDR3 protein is CASSFVGQNSYEQYF. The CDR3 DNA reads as TGTGCCAGCAGCTTTGTCGGGCAGAACTCCTACGAGCAGTACTTC.

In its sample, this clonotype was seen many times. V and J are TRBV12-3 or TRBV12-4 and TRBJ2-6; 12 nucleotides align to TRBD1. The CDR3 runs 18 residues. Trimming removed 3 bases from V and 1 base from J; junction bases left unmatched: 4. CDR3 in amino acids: CASSLGQGAVSGANVLTF. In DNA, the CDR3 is TGTGCCAGCAGTTTGGGACAGGGGGCGGTATCTGGGGCCAACGTCCTGACTTTC.

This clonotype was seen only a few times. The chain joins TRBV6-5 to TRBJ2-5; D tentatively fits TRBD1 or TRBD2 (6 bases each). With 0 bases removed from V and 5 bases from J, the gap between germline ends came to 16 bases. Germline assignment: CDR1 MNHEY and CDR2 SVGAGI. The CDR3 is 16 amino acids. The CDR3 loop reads CASSYSAGRGGETQYF. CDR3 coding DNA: TGTGCCAGCAGTTACTCAGCAGGAAGAGGGGGGGAGACCCAGTACTTC.

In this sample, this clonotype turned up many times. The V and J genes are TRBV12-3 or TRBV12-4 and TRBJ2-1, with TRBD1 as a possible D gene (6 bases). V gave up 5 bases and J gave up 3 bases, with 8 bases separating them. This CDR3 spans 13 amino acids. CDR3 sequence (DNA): TGTGCCAGCAGTAACAGGGACTACAATGAGCAGTTCTTC. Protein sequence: CASSNRDYNEQFF.

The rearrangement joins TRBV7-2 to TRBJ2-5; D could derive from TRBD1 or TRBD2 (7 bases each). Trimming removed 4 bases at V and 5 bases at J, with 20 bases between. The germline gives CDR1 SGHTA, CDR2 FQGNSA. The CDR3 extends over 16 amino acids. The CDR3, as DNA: TGTGCCAGCAGCTACCGAGGGAGGGGGCTTTGGGAGACCCAGTACTTC. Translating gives CASSYRGRGLWETQYF. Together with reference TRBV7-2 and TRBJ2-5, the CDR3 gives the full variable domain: GAGVSQSPSNKVTEKGKDVELRCDPISGHTALYWYRQSLGQGLEFLIYFQGNSAPDKSGLPSDRFSAERTGGSVSTLTIQRTQQEDSAVYLCASSYRGRGLWETQYFGPGTRLLVL.

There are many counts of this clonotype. The CDR3 coding sequence is TGTGCCAGCAGAACGGGACAGTTTGACTACGAGCAGTACTTC. This encodes CASRTGQFDYEQYF. The gene calls are TRBV12-3 or TRBV12-4 and TRBJ2-7; TRBD1 matches 7 bases. Trimming at V came to 6 bases and at J to 3 bases, leaving 8 bases not matched to a gene. The CDR3 has 14 amino acids.

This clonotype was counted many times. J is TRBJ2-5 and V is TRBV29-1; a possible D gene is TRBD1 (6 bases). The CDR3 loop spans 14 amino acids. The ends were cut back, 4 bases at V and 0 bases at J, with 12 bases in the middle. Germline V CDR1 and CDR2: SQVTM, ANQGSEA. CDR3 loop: CSVGGQSNQETQYF. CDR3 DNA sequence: TGCAGCGTTGGGGGACAATCGAACCAAGAGACCCAGTACTTC.

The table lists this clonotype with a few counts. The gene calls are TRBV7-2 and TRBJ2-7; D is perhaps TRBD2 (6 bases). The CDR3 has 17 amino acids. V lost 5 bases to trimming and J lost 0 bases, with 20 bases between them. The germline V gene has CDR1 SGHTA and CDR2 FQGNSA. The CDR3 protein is CASSPHPGSGPSYEQYF. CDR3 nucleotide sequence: TGTGCCAGCAGCCCACACCCGGGTAGCGGCCCCTCCTACGAGCAGTACTTC.

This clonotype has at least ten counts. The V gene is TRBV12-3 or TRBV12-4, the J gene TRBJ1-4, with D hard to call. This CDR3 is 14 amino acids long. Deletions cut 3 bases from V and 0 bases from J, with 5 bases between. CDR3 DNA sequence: TGTGCCAGCAGTTTGCGTGCAACTAATGAAAAACTGTTTTTT. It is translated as CASSLRATNEKLFF.

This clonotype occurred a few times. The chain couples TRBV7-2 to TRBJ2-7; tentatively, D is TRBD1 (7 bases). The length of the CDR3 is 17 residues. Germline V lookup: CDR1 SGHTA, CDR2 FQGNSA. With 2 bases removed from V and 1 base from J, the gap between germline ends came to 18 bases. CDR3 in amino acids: CASSLSGVGTESYEQYF. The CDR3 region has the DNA TGTGCCAGCAGCTTATCGGGGGTGGGGACAGAGTCCTACGAGCAGTACTTC.

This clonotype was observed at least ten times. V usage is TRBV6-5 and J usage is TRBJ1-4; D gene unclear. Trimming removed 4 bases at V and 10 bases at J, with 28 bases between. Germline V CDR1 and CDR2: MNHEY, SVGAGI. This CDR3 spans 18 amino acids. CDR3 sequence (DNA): TGTGCCAGCAGTTCGACTCCGGGGTCCTCGGCGTTGGTAGGAAAACTGTTTTTT. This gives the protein CASSSTPGSSALVGKLFF.

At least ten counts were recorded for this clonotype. CDR3 coding DNA: TGTGCCAGCAGTGCTTGGACGGATCCCAATGAAAAACTGTTTTTT. Its translation: CASSAWTDPNEKLFF. The gene calls are TRBV25-1 and TRBJ1-4, with D hard to call. Germline values: CDR1 MGHDK, CDR2 SYGVNS. With 4 bases removed from V and 5 bases from J, the gap between germline ends came to 14 bases. CDR3 size: 15 residues.

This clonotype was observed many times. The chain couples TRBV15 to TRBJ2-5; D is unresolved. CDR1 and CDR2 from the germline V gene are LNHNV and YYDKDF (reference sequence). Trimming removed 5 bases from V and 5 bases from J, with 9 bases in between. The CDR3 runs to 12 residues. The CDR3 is CATSHRTETQYF. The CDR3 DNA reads TGTGCCACCAGCCACAGAACTGAGACCCAGTACTTC.

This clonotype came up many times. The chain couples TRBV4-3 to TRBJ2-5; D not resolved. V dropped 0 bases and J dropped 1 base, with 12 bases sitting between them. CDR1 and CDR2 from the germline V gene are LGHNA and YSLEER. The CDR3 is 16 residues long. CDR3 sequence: CASSQDIHGFQETQYF. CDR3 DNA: TGCGCCAGCAGCCAAGATATTCACGGTTTCCAAGAGACCCAGTACTTC.

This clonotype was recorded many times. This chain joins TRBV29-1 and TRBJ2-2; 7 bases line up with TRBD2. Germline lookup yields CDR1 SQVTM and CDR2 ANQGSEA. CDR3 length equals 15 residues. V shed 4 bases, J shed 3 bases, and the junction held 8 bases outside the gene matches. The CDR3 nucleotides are TGCAGCGTTGTGAGGCTAGGGAGGGACACCGGGGAGCTGTTTTTT. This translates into CSVVRLGRDTGELFF.

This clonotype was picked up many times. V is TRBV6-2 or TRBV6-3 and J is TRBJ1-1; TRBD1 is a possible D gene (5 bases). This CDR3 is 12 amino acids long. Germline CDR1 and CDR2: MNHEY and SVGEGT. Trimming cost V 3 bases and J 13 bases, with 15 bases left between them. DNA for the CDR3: TGTGCCAGCAGTTATGGGGACCCGAAGGTTTTCTTT. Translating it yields CASSYGDPKVFF.

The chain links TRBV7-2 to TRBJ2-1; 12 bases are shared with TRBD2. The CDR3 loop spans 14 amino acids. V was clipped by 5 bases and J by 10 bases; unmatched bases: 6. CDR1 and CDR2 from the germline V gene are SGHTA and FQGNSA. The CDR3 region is CASSTRGTSGEQFF. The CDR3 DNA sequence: TGTGCCAGCAGCACACGTGGGACTAGCGGGGAGCAGTTCTTC.

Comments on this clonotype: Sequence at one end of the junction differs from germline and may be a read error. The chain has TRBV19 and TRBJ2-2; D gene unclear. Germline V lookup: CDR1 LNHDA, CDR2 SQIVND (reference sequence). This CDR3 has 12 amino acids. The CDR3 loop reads CASRIGFGELFF. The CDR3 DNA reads TGTGCCAGTAGGATAGGATTCGGGGAGCTGTTTTTT.

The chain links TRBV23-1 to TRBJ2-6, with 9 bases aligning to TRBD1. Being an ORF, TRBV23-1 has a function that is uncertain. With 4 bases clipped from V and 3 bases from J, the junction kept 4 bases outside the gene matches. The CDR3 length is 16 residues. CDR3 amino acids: CASSPQGALGANVLTF. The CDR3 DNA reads TGCGCCAGCAGTCCACAGGGGGCGCTTGGGGCCAACGTCCTGACTTTC.

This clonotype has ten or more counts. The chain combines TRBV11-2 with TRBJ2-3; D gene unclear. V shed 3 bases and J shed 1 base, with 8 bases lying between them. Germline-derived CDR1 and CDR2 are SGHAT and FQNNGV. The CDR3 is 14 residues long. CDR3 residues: CASSFWTGTDTQYF. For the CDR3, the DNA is TGTGCCAGCAGCTTTTGGACCGGCACAGATACGCAGTATTTT.

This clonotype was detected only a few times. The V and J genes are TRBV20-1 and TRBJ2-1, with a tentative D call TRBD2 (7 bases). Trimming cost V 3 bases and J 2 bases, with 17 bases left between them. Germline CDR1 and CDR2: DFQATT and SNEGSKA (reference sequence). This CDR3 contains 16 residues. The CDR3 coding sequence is TGCAGTGCTAGGGGGGCCACTAGCGCTACCTACAATGAGCAGTTCTTC. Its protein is CSARGATSATYNEQFF.